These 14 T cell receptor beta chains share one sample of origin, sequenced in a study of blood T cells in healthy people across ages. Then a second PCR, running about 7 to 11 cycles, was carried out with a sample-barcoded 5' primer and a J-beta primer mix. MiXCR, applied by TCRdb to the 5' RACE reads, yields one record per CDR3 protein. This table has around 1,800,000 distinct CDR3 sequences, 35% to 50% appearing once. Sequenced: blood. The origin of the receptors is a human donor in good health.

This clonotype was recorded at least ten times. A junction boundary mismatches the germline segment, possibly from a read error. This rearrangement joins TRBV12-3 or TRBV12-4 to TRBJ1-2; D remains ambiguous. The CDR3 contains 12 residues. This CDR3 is CASSLGNYGYTF. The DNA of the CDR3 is TGTGCCAGCAGCTTAGGGAACTATGGCTACACCTTC.

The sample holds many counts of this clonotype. This CDR3 reads CATSRGKGWTSGANVLTF. CDR3 in DNA: TGTGCCACCAGCAGAGGGAAGGGTTGGACTTCTGGGGCCAACGTCCTGACTTTC. The chain has TRBV15 and TRBJ2-6, with D possibly being TRBD2 (5 bases). This CDR3 contains 18 residues. CDR1 and CDR2 (germline): LNHNV, YYDKDF (reference sequence). V lost 1 base, J lost 1 base, and 14 bases lay in between.

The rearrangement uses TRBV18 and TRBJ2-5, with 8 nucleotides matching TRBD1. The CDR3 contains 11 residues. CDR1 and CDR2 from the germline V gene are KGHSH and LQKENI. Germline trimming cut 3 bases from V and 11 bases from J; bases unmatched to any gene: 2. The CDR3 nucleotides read TGTGCCAGCTCACCGGGACAGGAGCAGTACTTC. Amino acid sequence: CASSPGQEQYF.

This CDR3 is CASSQVWGPGLAAQETQYF. The CDR3 bases are TGCGCCAGCAGCCAAGTTTGGGGACCGGGACTAGCGGCCCAAGAGACCCAGTACTTC. The chain has TRBV4-3 and TRBJ2-5, with 11 bases fitting TRBD2. Germline assignment: CDR1 LGHNA and CDR2 YSLEER. The ends lost 1 base at V and 1 base at J; junction bases unmatched: 11. The CDR3 has 19 residues.

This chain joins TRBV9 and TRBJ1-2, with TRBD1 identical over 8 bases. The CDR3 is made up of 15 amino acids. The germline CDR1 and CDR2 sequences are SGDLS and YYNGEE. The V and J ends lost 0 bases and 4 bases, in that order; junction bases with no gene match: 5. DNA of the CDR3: TGTGCCAGCAGCGTAGGGGGACAGGCCCTCTATGGCTACACCTTC. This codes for CASSVGGQALYGYTF.

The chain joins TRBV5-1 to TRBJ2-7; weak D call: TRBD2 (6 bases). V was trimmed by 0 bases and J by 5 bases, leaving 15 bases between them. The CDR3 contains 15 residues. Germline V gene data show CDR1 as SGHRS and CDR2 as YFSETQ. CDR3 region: CASSLVGLPRDEQYF. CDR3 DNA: TGCGCCAGCAGCTTGGTGGGACTGCCGAGGGACGAGCAGTACTTC.

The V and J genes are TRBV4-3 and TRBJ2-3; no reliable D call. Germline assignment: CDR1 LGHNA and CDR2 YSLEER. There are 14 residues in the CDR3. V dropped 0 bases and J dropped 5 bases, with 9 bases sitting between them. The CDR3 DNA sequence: TGCGCCAGCAGCCAAGAGATTGGGCGAGATACGCAGTATTTT. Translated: CASSQEIGRDTQYF.

CDR3: CASSSYPDTQYF. DNA of the CDR3: TGTGCCAGCAGTTCCTACCCCGATACGCAGTATTTT. The chain recombines TRBV27 with TRBJ2-3; the D is unclear. CDR3 length equals 12 residues. The V gene's germline CDR1 is MNHEY and CDR2 SMNVEV (reference sequence). Between the trimmed V and J ends, which lost 4 bases and 6 bases, there was a span of 8 bases.

Here the CDR3 reads CASSLAKRQEISTDTQYF. In DNA form, the CDR3 reads TGCGCCAGCAGCTTGGCCAAGCGACAGGAGATTAGCACAGATACGCAGTATTTT. The chain couples TRBV5-1 to TRBJ2-3; TRBD1 might be the D (6 bases). This CDR3 region has 18 residues. CDR1 and CDR2 (germline): SGHRS, YFSETQ. V shed 0 bases and J shed 0 bases, with 17 bases lying between them.

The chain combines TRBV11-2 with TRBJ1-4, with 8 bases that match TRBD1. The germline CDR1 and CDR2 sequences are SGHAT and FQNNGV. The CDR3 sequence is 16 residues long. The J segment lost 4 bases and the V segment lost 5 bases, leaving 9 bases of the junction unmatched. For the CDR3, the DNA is TGTGCCAGCAGCCGAAGGACAGGGACAATTAATGAAAAACTGTTTTTT. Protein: CASSRRTGTINEKLFF.

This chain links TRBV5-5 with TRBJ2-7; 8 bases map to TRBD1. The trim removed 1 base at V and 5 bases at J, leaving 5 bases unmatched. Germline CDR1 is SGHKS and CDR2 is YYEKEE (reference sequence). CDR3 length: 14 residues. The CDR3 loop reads CASSLLQGADEQYF. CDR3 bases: TGTGCCAGCAGCTTGTTGCAGGGGGCCGACGAGCAGTACTTC.

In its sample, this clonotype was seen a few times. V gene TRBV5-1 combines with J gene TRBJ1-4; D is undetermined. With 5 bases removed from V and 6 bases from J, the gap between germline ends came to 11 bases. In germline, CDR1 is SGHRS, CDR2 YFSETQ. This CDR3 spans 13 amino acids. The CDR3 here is CASRAGEHEKLFF. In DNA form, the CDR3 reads TGCGCCAGCAGGGCCGGCGAGCATGAAAAACTGTTTTTT.

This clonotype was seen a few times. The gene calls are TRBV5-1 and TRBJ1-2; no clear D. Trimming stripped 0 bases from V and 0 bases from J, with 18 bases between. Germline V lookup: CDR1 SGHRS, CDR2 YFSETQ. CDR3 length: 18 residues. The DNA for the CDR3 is TGCGCCAGCAGCTTGGTGGGCGGCAGGAGTTACGCTAACTATGGCTACACCTTC. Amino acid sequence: CASSLVGGRSYANYGYTF.

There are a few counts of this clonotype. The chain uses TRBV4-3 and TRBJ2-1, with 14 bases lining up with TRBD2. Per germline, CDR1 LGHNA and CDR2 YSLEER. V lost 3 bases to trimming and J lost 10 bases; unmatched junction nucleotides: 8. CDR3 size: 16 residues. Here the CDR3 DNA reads TGCGCCAGCAGCCACGGGACTAGCGGGGGCCGGGCAGAGCAGTTCTTC. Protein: CASSHGTSGGRAEQFF.